Listed below are T cell receptor beta chains from one sample, sequenced in a study of beta chain features in type 1 diabetes. Libraries were prepared by immunoSEQ multiplex PCR; TCRdb keeps only in-frame clonotypes and omits some of them. The repertoire includes under 800,000 clones, roughly 16% of them detected once, and 0.093% sits in the top ten. The sample was naive CD4+ T cells from blood. These receptors all come from a man in his late teens or twenties in good health. CDR3s include the opening cysteine and the closing phenylalanine or tryptophan. A D gene is named only where the DNA matches it firmly. For some rows the clone size is stated as once, few or many, or as a class when expanded; others skip it.

few TRBJ1-2 TRBV7-9 . TGTGCCAGCAGCTTTGGACTGGGCTATGGCTACACCTTC CASSFGLGYGYTF
. TRBJ2-1 TRBV14 TRBD2 TGTGCCAGCAGCCAGATGGGACTAGCGGGAGAGTACAATGAGCAGTTCTTC CASSQMGLAGEYNEQFF
few TRBJ2-3 TRBV5-4 . TGTGCCAGCAGCGCCAAAGAAGGGACAGATACGCAGTATTTT CASSAKEGTDTQYF
few TRBJ2-7 TRBV4-1 . TGCGCCAGCAGCCTCTTCCCAAGGGGGTTCGAGCAGTACTTC CASSLFPRGFEQYF
. TRBJ2-5 TRBV25-1 TRBD2 TGTGCCAGCAGTGAATTCCAGCGGGGGCACCAAGAGACCCAGTACTTC CASSEFQRGHQETQYF
few TRBJ2-3 TRBV28 TRBD2 TGTGCCAGCAGTGAACTAGCGGGAGGGGGAGATACGCAGTATTTT CASSELAGGGDTQYF
. TRBJ2-2 TRBV4-2 . TGTGCCAGCAGCCAAGTACCAGGGGCTGGCACCGGGGAGCTGTTTTTT CASSQVPGAGTGELFF
. TRBJ1-1 TRBV5-1 . TGCGCCAGCAGCTTGGAGGGGGGTTGGACTGAAGCTTTCTTT CASSLEGGWTEAFF
. TRBJ2-1 TRBV10-2 . TGCGCCAGCAGTACCCTCTCCTACAATGAGCAGTTCTTC CASSTLSYNEQFF
. TRBJ1-5 TRBV9 . TGTGCCAGCAGCGTAGAAGGGGCGCGGCATCAGCCCCAGCATTTT CASSVEGARHQPQHF
. TRBJ1-2 TRBV6-5 . TGTGCCAGCAGCCGAACGGACAGAGCCTATGGCTACACCTTC CASSRTDRAYGYTF
few TRBJ1-1 TRBV7-2 . TGTGCCAGCAGCTTGGGCAGGGAGGCTGAAGCTTTCTTT CASSLGREAEAFF
few TRBJ2-1 TRBV7-9 TRBD1 TGTGCCGCACAGACCGACAGGGGGCGCGCGGACGGCAATGAGCAGTTCTTC CAAQTDRGRADGNEQFF
. TRBJ1-1 TRBV25-1 . TGTGCCAGCAGTGCCGGCAGGGGGAACACTGAAGCTTTCTTT CASSAGRGNTEAFF
few TRBJ2-5 TRBV7-2 . TGTGCCAGCAGCTTCTGGGGGCAAGAGACCCAGTACTTC CASSFWGQETQYF
few TRBJ1-1 TRBV9 . TGTGCCAGCAGCGTAGGAGGTTTGGCAGGAAGGAACACTGAAGCTTTCTTT CASSVGGLAGRNTEAFF
few TRBJ2-2 TRBV28 . TGTGCCAGCAGTTTAGGTTTCACCGGGGAGCTGTTTTTT CASSLGFTGELFF
. TRBJ1-2 TRBV7-9 TRBD1 TGTGCCAGCAGTCCCTACCAGGACAGGGGACACTATGGCTACACCTTC CASSPYQDRGHYGYTF
few TRBJ2-6 TRBV7-6 . TGTGCCAGCAGCTTAAGGGCAGGGGCCAACGTCCTGACTTTC CASSLRAGANVLTF
few TRBJ2-5 TRBV18 . TGTGCCAGCTCACCAATTCGAGGAGAGACCCAGTACTTC CASSPIRGETQYF
. TRBJ1-1 TRBV10-3 . TGTGCCATCAGTTTAGCCGCGACGAACACTGAAGCTTTCTTT CAISLAATNTEAFF
. TRBJ2-6 TRBV7-9 . TGTGCCAGCAGCTTAGCTACGACACCCGCCCGCTCTGGGGCCAACGTCCTGACTTTC CASSLATTPARSGANVLTF
few TRBJ2-5 TRBV7-9 . TGTGCCAGCAGCTTAGCGGGCAGGGGAGAGACCCAGTACTTC CASSLAGRGETQYF
once TRBJ1-1 TRBV4-1 . TGCGCCAGCAGCCTTCGGACCGTGGTGAACACTGAAGCTTTCTTT CASSLRTVVNTEAFF
few TRBJ1-1 TRBV28 . TGTGCCAGCAGTTTTACAGTGGATACTGAAGCTTTCTTT CASSFTVDTEAFF
few TRBJ1-3 TRBV4-1 TRBD1 TGCGCCAGCAGCCTCCTGACAGGGGGAACTGGAAACACCATATATTTT CASSLLTGGTGNTIYF
many TRBJ2-3 TRBV10-3 . TGTGCCATCAGTGAGTTGGATACGCAGTATTTT CAISELDTQYF
. TRBJ1-4 TRBV9 . TGTGCCAGCAGCGGGATGACAACTAATGAAAAACTGTTTTTT CASSGMTTNEKLFF
. TRBJ2-1 TRBV19 . TGTGCCAGTAGTATTACGGCAGGGACAAATGAGCAGTTCTTC CASSITAGTNEQFF
few TRBJ2-7 TRBV29-1 . TGCAGCGTTCGAACAGCGTACGAGCAGTACTTC CSVRTAYEQYF
. TRBJ1-5 TRBV15 . TGTGCCACCGCCAAACAACAGGGAACAAATCAGCCCCAGCATTTT CATAKQQGTNQPQHF
. TRBJ2-2 TRBV2 . TGTGCCAGCAGTGAAGCGGGGGCACACACCGGGGAGCTGTTTTTT CASSEAGAHTGELFF
. TRBJ2-3 TRBV6-5 . TGTGCCACCCGATCAGGTAGCACAGATACGCAGTATTTT CATRSGSTDTQYF
. TRBJ2-1 TRBV5-1 . TGCGCCAGCAGGACCGTGGGGGACTGGAGATACAATGAGCAGTTCTTC CASRTVGDWRYNEQFF
. TRBJ2-3 TRBV7-3 . TGTGCCAGCAGTCTCACAGGTTTGGCCGCAGATACGCAGTATTTT CASSLTGLAADTQYF
few TRBJ2-5 TRBV7-9 . TGTGCCAGCAGCTTAGGCGTCGACCGAACGGAGACCCAGTACTTC CASSLGVDRTETQYF